Included here is one T cell receptor beta chain sequence, with context. Its antigen is unknown. The CDR3 consists of 14 residues. Trimming stripped 3 bases from V and 5 bases from J, with 11 bases between. The germline V gene encodes CDR1 MDHEN and CDR2 SYDVKM. The source of the sample is a study of T cells in localized non-small cell lung cancer. Profiling relied on immunoSEQ multiplex PCR, and the TCRdb table lists in-frame clones only, not all of them. The sample holds roughly 30,000 clones, roughly nine tenths seen once. General observations from the study: Out of the top 100 tumor clones, a median approximately 61 were seen in adjacent lung.

This chain joins TRBV28 and TRBJ1-5; tentative D call: TRBD1 (6 bases). The input for sequencing was peripheral blood, taken before any cancer treatment. The clonotype was recovered from a female donor aged 60 or older with stage I lung adenocarcinoma. The CDR3, as DNA: TGTGCCAGCAGTTTCGGGCAGGGGCATCAGCCCCAGCATTTT. This gives the protein CASSFGQGHQPQHF.